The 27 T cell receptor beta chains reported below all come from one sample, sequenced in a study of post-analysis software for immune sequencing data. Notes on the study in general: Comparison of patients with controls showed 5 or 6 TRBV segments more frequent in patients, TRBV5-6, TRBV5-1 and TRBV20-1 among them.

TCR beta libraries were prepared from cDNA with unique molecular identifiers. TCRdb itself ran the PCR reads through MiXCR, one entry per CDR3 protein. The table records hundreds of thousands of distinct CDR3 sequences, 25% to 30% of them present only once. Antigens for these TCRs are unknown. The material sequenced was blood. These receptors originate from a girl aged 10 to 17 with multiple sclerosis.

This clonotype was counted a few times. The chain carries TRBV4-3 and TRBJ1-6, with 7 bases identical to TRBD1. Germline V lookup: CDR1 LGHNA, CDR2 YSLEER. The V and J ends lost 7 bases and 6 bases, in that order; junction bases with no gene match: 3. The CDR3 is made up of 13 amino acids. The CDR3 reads CASKAGGNSPLHF. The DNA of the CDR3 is TGCGCCAGCAAAGCAGGGGGTAATTCACCCCTCCACTTT.

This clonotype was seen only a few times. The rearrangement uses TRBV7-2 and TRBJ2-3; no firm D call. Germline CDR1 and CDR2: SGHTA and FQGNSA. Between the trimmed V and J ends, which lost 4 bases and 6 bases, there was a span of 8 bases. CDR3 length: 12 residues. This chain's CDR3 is CASSWYEDTQYF. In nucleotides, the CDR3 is TGTGCCAGCAGCTGGTATGAGGATACGCAGTATTTT.

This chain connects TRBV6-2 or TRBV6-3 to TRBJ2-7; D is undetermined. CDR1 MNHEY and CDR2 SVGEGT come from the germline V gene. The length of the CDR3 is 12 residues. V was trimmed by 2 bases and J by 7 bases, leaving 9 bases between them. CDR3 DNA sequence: TGTGCCAGCAGTTACGGGTGGCGTGAGCAGTACTTC. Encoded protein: CASSYGWREQYF.

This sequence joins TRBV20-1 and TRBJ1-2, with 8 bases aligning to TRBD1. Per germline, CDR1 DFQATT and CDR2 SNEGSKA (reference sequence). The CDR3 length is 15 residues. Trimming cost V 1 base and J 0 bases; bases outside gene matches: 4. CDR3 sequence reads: CSARGDRQANYGYTF. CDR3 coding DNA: TGCAGTGCTAGAGGGGACAGGCAGGCTAACTATGGCTACACCTTC.

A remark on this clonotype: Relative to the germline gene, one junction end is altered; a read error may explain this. As DNA, the CDR3 is TGCGCCAGCAGGACAGGGGGTGCGGGGAAACTGTTTTTT. The encoded protein is CASRTGGAGKLFF. This chain joins TRBV28 and TRBJ1-4; 10 positions agree with TRBD1. Germline CDR1 reads MDHEN; CDR2 reads SYDVKM. The CDR3 is 13 amino acids.

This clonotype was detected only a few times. The CDR3 coding sequence is TGCAGTGCTTCACCATCAGGGACCCTCGGGGAGACCCAGTACTTC. This codes for CSASPSGTLGETQYF. V usage is TRBV20-1 and J usage is TRBJ2-5; D may be TRBD1 or TRBD2 (5 bases each). Looked up from germline, CDR1 is DFQATT and CDR2 is SNEGSKA (reference sequence). V lost 5 bases and J 5 bases, leaving 21 bases between the germline ends. CDR3 size: 15 residues.

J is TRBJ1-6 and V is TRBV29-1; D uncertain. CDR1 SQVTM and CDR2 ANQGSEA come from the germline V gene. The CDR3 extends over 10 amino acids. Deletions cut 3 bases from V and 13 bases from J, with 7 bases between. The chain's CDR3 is CSVERSPLHF. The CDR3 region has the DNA TGCAGCGTTGAGCGAAGTCCCCTCCACTTT.

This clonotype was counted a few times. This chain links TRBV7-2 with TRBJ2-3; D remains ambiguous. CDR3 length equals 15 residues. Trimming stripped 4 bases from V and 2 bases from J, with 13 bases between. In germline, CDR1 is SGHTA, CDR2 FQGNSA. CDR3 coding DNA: TGTGCCAGCAGCTCGGTGGTTGTTTCCACAGATACGCAGTATTTT. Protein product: CASSSVVVSTDTQYF.

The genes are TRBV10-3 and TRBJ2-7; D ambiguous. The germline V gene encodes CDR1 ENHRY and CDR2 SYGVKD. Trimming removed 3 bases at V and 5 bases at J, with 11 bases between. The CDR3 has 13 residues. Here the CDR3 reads CAISDGPAHEQYF. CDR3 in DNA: TGTGCCATCAGTGATGGGCCCGCCCACGAGCAGTACTTC.

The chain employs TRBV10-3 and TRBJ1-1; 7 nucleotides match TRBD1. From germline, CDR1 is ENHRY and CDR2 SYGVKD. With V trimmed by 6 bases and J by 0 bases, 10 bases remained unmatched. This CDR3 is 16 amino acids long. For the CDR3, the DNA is TGTGCCATCAGGCCGGGACAGCGCCATGTGAACACTGAAGCTTTCTTT. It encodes CAIRPGQRHVNTEAFF.

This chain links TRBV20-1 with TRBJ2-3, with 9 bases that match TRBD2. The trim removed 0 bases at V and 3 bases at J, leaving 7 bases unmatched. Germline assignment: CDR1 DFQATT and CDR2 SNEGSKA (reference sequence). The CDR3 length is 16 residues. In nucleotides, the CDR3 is TGCAGTGCTAGAGATAGCGGGGGCCCGAAGACAGATACGCAGTATTTT. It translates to CSARDSGGPKTDTQYF.

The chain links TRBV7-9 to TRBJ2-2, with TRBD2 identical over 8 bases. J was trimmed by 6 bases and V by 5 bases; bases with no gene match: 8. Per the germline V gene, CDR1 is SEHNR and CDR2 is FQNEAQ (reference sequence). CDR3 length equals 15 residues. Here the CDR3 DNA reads TGTGCCAGCAGCCAAACTAGCGGAAGGCCCGGGGAGCTGTTTTTT. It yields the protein CASSQTSGRPGELFF.

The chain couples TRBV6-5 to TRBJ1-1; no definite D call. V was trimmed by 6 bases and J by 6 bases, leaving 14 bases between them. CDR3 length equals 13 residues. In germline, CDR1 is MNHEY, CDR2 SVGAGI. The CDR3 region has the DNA TGTGCCAGCAGAGAGGACGGCGTCCCTGAAGCTTTCTTT. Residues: CASREDGVPEAFF.

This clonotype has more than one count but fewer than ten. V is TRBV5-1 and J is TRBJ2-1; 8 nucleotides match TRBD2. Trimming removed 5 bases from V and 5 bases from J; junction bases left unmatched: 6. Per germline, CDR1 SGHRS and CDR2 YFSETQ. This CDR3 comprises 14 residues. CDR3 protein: CASRILAGHNEQFF. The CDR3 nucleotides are TGCGCCAGCAGGATTCTAGCGGGCCACAATGAGCAGTTCTTC.

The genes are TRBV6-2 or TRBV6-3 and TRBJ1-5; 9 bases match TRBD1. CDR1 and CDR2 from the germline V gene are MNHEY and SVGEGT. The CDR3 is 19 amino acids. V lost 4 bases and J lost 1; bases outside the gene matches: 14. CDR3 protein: CASSSTGGVRQGSNQPQHF. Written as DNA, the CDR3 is TGTGCCAGCAGTTCAACAGGGGGCGTCCGGCAGGGAAGCAATCAGCCCCAGCATTTT.

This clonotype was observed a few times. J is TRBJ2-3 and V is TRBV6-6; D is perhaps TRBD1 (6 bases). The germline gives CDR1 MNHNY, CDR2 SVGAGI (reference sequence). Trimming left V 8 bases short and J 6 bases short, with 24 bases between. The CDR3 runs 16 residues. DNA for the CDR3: TGTGCCAGCGGAACAGGGCGCGGTCCCTCGGGCGATACGCAGTATTTT. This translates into CASGTGRGPSGDTQYF.

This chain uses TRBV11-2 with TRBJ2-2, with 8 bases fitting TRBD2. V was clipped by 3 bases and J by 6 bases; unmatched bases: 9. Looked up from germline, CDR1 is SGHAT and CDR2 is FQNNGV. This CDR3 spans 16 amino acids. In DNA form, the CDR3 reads TGTGCCAGCAGCTTTAGGTCCGGGAGGGCCTCCGGGGAGCTGTTTTTT. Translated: CASSFRSGRASGELFF.

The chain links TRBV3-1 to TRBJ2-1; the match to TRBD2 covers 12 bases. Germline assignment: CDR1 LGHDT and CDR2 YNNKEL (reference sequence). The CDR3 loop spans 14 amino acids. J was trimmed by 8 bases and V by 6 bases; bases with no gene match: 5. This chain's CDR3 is CASRRTSGVHEQFF. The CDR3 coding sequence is TGTGCCAGCAGGCGGACTAGCGGGGTCCATGAGCAGTTCTTC.

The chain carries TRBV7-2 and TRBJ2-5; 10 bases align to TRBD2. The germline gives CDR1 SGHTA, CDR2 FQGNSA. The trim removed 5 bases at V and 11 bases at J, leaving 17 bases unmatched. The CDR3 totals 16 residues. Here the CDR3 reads CASSGWTSGDYNEQYF. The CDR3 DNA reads TGTGCCAGCAGCGGGTGGACTAGCGGAGACTACAATGAGCAGTACTTC.

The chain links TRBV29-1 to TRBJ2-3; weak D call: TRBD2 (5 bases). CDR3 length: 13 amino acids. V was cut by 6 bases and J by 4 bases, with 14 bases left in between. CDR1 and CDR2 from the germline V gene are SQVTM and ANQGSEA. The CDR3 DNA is TGCAGCGTCGGAGGCGTCATAGCAGATACGCAGTATTTT. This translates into CSVGGVIADTQYF.

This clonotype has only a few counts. The CDR3 bases are TGTGCCAGCAGCTTGGTCAGGGATGAGTTCTTC. Translating gives CASSLVRDEFF. V and J are TRBV5-5 and TRBJ2-1; a possible D gene is TRBD1 (5 bases). The CDR3 spans 11 residues. The germline V gene encodes CDR1 SGHKS and CDR2 YYEKEE (reference sequence). The ends were cut back, 0 bases at V and 14 bases at J, with 9 bases in the middle.

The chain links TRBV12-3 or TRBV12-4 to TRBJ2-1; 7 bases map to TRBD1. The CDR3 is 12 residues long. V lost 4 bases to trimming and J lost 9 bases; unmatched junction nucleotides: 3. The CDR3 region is CASSYRGTEQFF. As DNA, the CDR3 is TGTGCCAGCAGTTACAGGGGTACTGAGCAGTTCTTC.

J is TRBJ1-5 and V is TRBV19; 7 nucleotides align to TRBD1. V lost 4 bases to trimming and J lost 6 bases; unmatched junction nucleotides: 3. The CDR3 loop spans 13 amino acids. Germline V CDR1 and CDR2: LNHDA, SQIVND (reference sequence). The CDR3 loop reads CASSTTGFQPQHF. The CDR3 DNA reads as TGTGCCAGTAGTACGACAGGGTTTCAGCCCCAGCATTTT.

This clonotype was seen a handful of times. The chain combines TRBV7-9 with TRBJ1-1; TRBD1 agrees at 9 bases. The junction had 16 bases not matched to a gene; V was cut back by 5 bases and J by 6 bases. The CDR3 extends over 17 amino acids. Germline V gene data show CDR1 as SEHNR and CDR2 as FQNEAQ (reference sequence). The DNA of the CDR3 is TGTGCCAGCAGCCCGTACCGGGACAGGGACGTGGGGTCTGAAGCTTTCTTT. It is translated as CASSPYRDRDVGSEAFF.

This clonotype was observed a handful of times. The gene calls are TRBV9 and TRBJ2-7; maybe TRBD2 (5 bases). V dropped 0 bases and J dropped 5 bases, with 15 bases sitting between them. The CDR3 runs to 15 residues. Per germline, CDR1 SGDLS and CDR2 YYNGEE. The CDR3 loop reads CASSVVTSAVHEQYF. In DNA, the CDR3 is TGTGCCAGCAGCGTAGTAACTAGTGCGGTCCACGAGCAGTACTTC.

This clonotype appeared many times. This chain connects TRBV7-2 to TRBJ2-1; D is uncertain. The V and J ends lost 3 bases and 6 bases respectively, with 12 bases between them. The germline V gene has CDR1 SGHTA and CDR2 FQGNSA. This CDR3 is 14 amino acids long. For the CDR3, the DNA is TGTGCCAGCAGCTTGGCAGCTACCACCAATGAGCAGTTCTTC. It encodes CASSLAATTNEQFF.

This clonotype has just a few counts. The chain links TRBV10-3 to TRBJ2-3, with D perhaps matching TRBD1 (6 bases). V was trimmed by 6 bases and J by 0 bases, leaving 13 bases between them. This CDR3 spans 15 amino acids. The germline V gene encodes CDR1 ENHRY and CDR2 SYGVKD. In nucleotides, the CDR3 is TGTGCCATCAGGGGGGACCAGGGGAGCACAGATACGCAGTATTTT. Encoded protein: CAIRGDQGSTDTQYF.